What follows describes a single T cell receptor beta chain. Sequencing was performed with immunoSEQ multiplex PCR; in TCRdb, only in-frame clones are kept and a portion is missing. Of under 100,000 clones listed, 89% are singletons. These data come from a study of OX40 agonist ivuxolimab in advanced cancers. Trimming removed 4 bases from V and 5 bases from J, with 13 bases in between. Germline assignment: CDR1 SGHKS and CDR2 YYEKEE (reference sequence). CDR3 length equals 15 residues. The V and J genes are TRBV5-5 and TRBJ1-6; TRBD1 is a possible D gene (6 bases). The sequence was obtained from an adult with an advanced solid tumor such as melanoma, head and neck, liver or kidney cancer. The sample here was CD4+ or CD8+ T cells sorted from blood, taken in a trial of the OX40 agonist ivuxolimab. The CDR3 spells CASSPPTGDNSPLHF. In nucleotides, the CDR3 is TGTGCCAGCAGCCCTCCGACAGGAGATAATTCACCCCTCCACTTT.